The 17 T cell receptor beta chains presented below share a single source sample, sequenced in a study of T-cell reconstitution after alpha-beta-depleted transplantation in children. It was with unique molecular identifiers that the TCRbeta library was prepared. Via MiXCR, TCRdb re-called the PCR reads, giving one row per CDR3 protein. The sample includes 150,000 to 250,000 distinct CDR3 sequences, roughly 15% of them seen just once. The sequenced sample was PBMCs from the stem cell graft donor, obtained from the stem cell graft. These receptors all stem from a human donor who donated a stem cell graft to a child with acute lymphoblastic leukemia.

The sample holds many counts of this clonotype. V gene TRBV4-2 combines with J gene TRBJ2-3; 8 positions match TRBD2. V lost 4 bases, J lost 4 bases, and 7 bases stayed unmatched. Germline CDR1 and CDR2: LGHNA and YNFKEQ. The CDR3 is made up of 15 amino acids. The CDR3 loop is CASSLAPGGADTQYF. Here the CDR3 DNA reads TGTGCCAGCAGCCTCGCCCCGGGGGGGGCAGATACGCAGTATTTT.

This clonotype appeared many times. The rearrangement links TRBV7-9 to TRBJ1-4; D is unresolved. The V end lost 0 bases, the J end lost 7 bases, and 6 bases lay between the germline ends. The CDR3 loop spans 13 amino acids. From germline, CDR1 is SEHNR and CDR2 FQNEAQ (reference sequence). CDR3 protein: CASSLATAEKLFF. DNA of the CDR3: TGTGCCAGCAGCTTAGCGACGGCTGAAAAACTGTTTTTT.

The sample holds many counts of this clonotype. The chain combines TRBV29-1 with TRBJ2-7; D is perhaps TRBD1 (5 bases). V was trimmed by 7 bases and J by 4 bases, leaving 14 bases between them. Per germline, CDR1 SQVTM and CDR2 ANQGSEA. CDR3 length: 12 residues. The CDR3 reads CSGYWGRYEQYF. CDR3 DNA sequence: TGCAGCGGATACTGGGGCCGGTACGAGCAGTACTTC.

The genes are TRBV5-5 and TRBJ2-7, with 10 nucleotides matching TRBD1. The germline CDR1 and CDR2 sequences are SGHKS and YYEKEE (reference sequence). The CDR3 covers 14 residues. V trimming: 5 bases; J trimming: 2 bases; junction bases outside the gene matches: 4. The CDR3 reads CASRWTGGPYEQYF. The CDR3 nucleotides are TGTGCCAGCAGATGGACAGGGGGTCCCTACGAGCAGTACTTC.

In its sample, this clonotype was seen many times. This rearrangement joins TRBV5-5 to TRBJ2-5; TRBD2 matches 8 bases. The CDR3 is 13 residues long. With V trimmed by 3 bases and J by 5 bases, 3 bases remained unmatched. Germline-derived CDR1 and CDR2 are SGHKS and YYEKEE (reference sequence). CDR3 DNA: TGTGCCAGCAGCTCGGGGGGGGCCGAGACCCAGTACTTC. It codes for CASSSGGAETQYF.

Points on this clonotype: A much bigger clone sits one base away, suggesting this may be a read error. The CDR3 sequence: CVSSDLGGMNTGELFF. In DNA, the CDR3 is TGTGTCAGCAGCGATCTGGGGGGGATGAACACCGGGGAGCTGTTTTTT. The chain joins TRBV28 to TRBJ2-2; the match to TRBD2 covers 7 bases. Germline loops: CDR1 MDHEN, CDR2 SYDVKM. This CDR3 contains 16 residues. The full variable domain, its missing parts supplied by reference TRBV28 and TRBJ2-2, is DVKVTQSSRYLVKRTGEKVFLECVQDMDHENMFWYRQDPGLGLRLIYFSYDVKMKEKGDIPEGYSVSREKKERFSLILESASTNQTSMYLCVSSDLGGMNTGELFFGEGSRLTVL.

This clonotype was counted at least ten times. The J gene is TRBJ2-5, the V gene TRBV4-1; 9 bases align to TRBD2. CDR1 is MGHRA, CDR2 YSYEKL, per germline. The CDR3 is 16 amino acids. Trimming took 1 base from V and 4 from J; bases not matched to a gene: 7. CDR3 residues: CASSQGIAGEGETQYF. CDR3 DNA sequence: TGCGCCAGCAGCCAAGGCATAGCGGGAGAAGGAGAGACCCAGTACTTC.

This clonotype appeared a few times. The V call is TRBV19, the J call TRBJ2-7; D remains ambiguous. The CDR3 is 12 residues long. Trimming stripped 2 bases from V and 7 bases from J, with 9 bases between. Germline CDR1 and CDR2: LNHDA and SQIVND (reference sequence). CDR3 residues: CASSIRAGEQYF. CDR3 sequence (DNA): TGTGCCAGTAGTATACGTGCCGGGGAGCAGTACTTC.

The chain carries TRBV28 and TRBJ2-2; D unresolved. With 6 bases removed from V and 7 bases from J, the gap between germline ends came to 9 bases. Germline-derived CDR1 and CDR2 are MDHEN and SYDVKM. The CDR3 has 12 residues. CDR3 nucleotides: TGTGCCAGCAGCACGAGGTTCGGGGAGCTGTTTTTT. This encodes CASSTRFGELFF.

This clonotype appeared many times. The chain carries TRBV12-3 or TRBV12-4 and TRBJ2-1, with D perhaps matching TRBD1 (6 bases). The V and J ends lost 2 bases and 8 bases respectively, with 7 bases between them. The CDR3 covers 12 residues. The CDR3 DNA sequence: TGTGCCAGCAGTTTAACAGGGTATGAGCAGTTCTTC. It specifies CASSLTGYEQFF.

The V gene is TRBV29-1, the J gene TRBJ2-7, with D perhaps TRBD1 or TRBD2 (6 bases each). The germline gives CDR1 SQVTM, CDR2 ANQGSEA. The CDR3 has 13 residues. V lost 3 bases and J 3 bases, leaving 12 bases between the germline ends. The CDR3 region has the DNA TGCAGCGTTGACGGAGGGGGGAACTACGAGCAGTACTTC. Its translation: CSVDGGGNYEQYF.

There are many counts of this clonotype. V usage is TRBV18 and J usage is TRBJ2-4, with 9 bases matching TRBD1. The CDR3 spans 14 residues. The trim removed 4 bases at V and 6 bases at J, leaving 4 bases unmatched. CDR1 KGHSH and CDR2 LQKENI come from the germline V gene. The DNA of the CDR3 is TGTGCCAGCTCACGAGACAGGGGGGCAAACATTCAGTACTTC. Translation gives CASSRDRGANIQYF.

V and J are TRBV5-5 and TRBJ1-1; D is uncertain. V was clipped by 1 base and J by 11 bases, with 12 bases between them. The CDR3 length is 12 residues. Germline values: CDR1 SGHKS, CDR2 YYEKEE (reference sequence). The CDR3 protein is CASSLIGFLAFF. CDR3 DNA sequence: TGTGCCAGCAGCTTGATAGGGTTCTTGGCTTTCTTT.

This clonotype was counted ten times or more. V usage is TRBV5-1 and J usage is TRBJ1-2; D may be TRBD1 (6 bases). V was pared by 0 bases and J by 7 bases, with 13 bases between. Germline CDR1 and CDR2: SGHRS and YFSETQ. This CDR3 comprises 14 residues. The CDR3 region has the DNA TGCGCCAGCAGCTTGGACAGGGTGGAGGCTGGCTACACCTTC. Amino acids: CASSLDRVEAGYTF.

The sample holds a few counts of this clonotype. The rearrangement links TRBV19 to TRBJ1-1; TRBD1 aligns across 7 bases. Germline V gene sequence: CDR1 LNHDA, CDR2 SQIVND (reference sequence). J was trimmed by 0 bases and V by 6 bases; bases with no gene match: 4. The CDR3 runs to 14 residues. CDR3: CASSWTGLNTEAFF. The CDR3 DNA reads as TGTGCCAGTAGCTGGACAGGATTGAACACTGAAGCTTTCTTT.

This clonotype was recorded many times. The V call is TRBV11-3, the J call TRBJ1-1, with D unclear. CDR3 size: 15 residues. Germline V lookup: CDR1 SGHNT, CDR2 YENEEA. V was clipped by 0 bases and J by 0 bases, with 8 bases between them. The CDR3 region is CASSLDPGLNTEAFF. For the CDR3, the DNA is TGTGCCAGCAGCTTAGATCCAGGATTGAACACTGAAGCTTTCTTT.

The chain carries TRBV5-6 and TRBJ1-2, with D possibly matching TRBD1 (5 bases). CDR3 size: 14 residues. V was pared by 1 base and J by 4 bases, with 11 bases between. Germline V gene sequence: CDR1 SGHDT, CDR2 YYEEEE. CDR3 loop: CASSLQTEAYGYTF. In nucleotides, the CDR3 is TGTGCCAGCAGCTTGCAGACAGAAGCCTATGGCTACACCTTC.